This T cell receptor beta chain comes out of a study of beta chain features in type 1 diabetes. Across the study: There were 95 million to 110 million sorted cells examined across all samples.

There are 13 residues in the CDR3. With 6 bases removed from V and 5 bases from J, the gap between germline ends came to 11 bases. Germline V lookup: CDR1 SNHLY, CDR2 FYNNEI. The authors reverse transcribed all of the isolated RNA, so sequencing captured expressed TCRB transcripts. Profiled with immunoSEQ multiplex PCR; TCRdb holds only in-frame clones, not every one. This table has roughly 240,000 clones, roughly an eighth appearing once. Regarding the study as a whole: Naive, central memory and Treg TCRB repertoires seemed to resemble each other more closely in patients than they did in healthy donors.

The table lists this clone with a few counts. Its antigen is currently unknown. The rearrangement links TRBV2 to TRBJ1-5; D gene unclear. The sample comprised naive CD4+ T cells from blood. The sequence was collected from a woman aged 35 to 49 in good health. CDR3 in amino acids: CASRLDWDQPQHF. CDR3 in DNA: TGTGCCAGCAGATTGGACTGGGATCAGCCCCAGCATTTT.